The 18 T cell receptor beta chains below were found in one sample sequenced in a study of tissue T cells after allogeneic stem cell transplantation. The data were produced by immunoSEQ multiplex PCR, yet TCRdb's version contains in-frame clones alone and is incomplete. The sample contains approximately 7,600 clones, approximately 48% of which appear only once. Time point given: mouse harvest day 7 after allogeneic transplant. Tail vein injection delivered 10^7 T-cell-depleted bone marrow cells and 10^6 splenic CD5+ T cells. The source material was gut tissue. These receptors came from a female BALB/c mouse given C57BL/6 T cells with graft-versus-host disease after an allogeneic hematopoietic cell transplant.

This clone occurred a few times. Each gene name is a mouse one. The CDR3 end falls 1 residue outside the read, so it is completed with the germline J gene. The V gene is TRBV13-3, the J gene TRBJ1-4, with 9 bases lining up with TRBD1. Germline V CDR1 and CDR2: NNHDY, SYVADS. V gave up 1 base and J gave up 3 bases; unmatched junction bases: 1. The CDR3 is 15 amino acids. The CDR3 protein is CASSDRDRANERLFF. The CDR3 bases that were read are TGTGCCAGCAGTGATCGGGACAGGGCCAACGAAAGATTATTT.

Of note for this clone: Gene and germline names: mouse. The CDR3 extends 1 residue past the end of the read, so its final part is completed from the germline J gene. The chain has TRBV26 and TRBJ2-1; D is perhaps TRBD1 (6 bases). Trimming cost V 1 base and J 1 base, with 8 bases left between them. Germline CDR1 and CDR2: KGHPV and FQNQEV (reference sequence). This CDR3 is built from 15 residues. The part of the CDR3 DNA that was read is TGTGCCAGCAGTCTGTGGACAGCAAACTATGCTGAGCAGTTC. Translated, it gives CASSLWTANYAEQF. The entire CDR3 sequence reads CASSLWTANYAEQFF.

There are a few counts of this clone. Gene names are the mouse ones. The missing CDR3 end, 1 residue past where the read stops, is filled in from the germline J gene. The V and J genes are TRBV14 and TRBJ1-4; D perhaps matches TRBD1 (6 bases). Germline loops: CDR1 SGHDT, CDR2 FRDEAV. With 5 bases removed from V and 6 bases from J, the gap between germline ends came to 11 bases. The CDR3 runs to 13 residues. Partial CDR3 DNA: TGTGCCAGCAGGGGACATACGGACGAAAGATTATTT. Its translation: CASRGHTDERLF. The full CDR3 reads CASRGHTDERLFF.

Notes on this clone: Gene names refer to mouse genes. The read ends 1 residue early relative to the CDR3; the germline J gene fills the gap. The chain links TRBV3 to TRBJ2-2; D is possibly TRBD1 (5 bases). The germline gives CDR1 SNHLY, CDR2 FYNGKV (reference sequence). This CDR3 comprises 15 residues. Trimming took 0 bases from V and 4 from J, leaving 9 bases between them. Here the CDR3 reads CASSLARAGTGQLYF. The sequenced part of the CDR3 DNA is TGTGCCAGCAGCTTAGCCAGGGCGGGCACCGGGCAGCTCTAC.

Worth noting for this clone: The gene symbols are mouse symbols. The CDR3 is cut off 1 residue early in the read; its end comes from the germline J gene. The chain combines TRBV26 with TRBJ1-6, with 8 bases lining up with TRBD1. TRBJ1-6 is given ORF status, its function remaining uncertain. Germline-derived CDR1 and CDR2 are KGHPV and FQNQEV (reference sequence). V was clipped by 2 bases and J by 7 bases; unmatched bases: 1. The CDR3 consists of 14 residues. CDR3 DNA (partial): TGTGCCAGCAGTCTGGCAGGGGGCAATTCGCCCCTCTAC. Encoded protein: CASSLAGGNSPLY. The entire CDR3 sequence reads CASSLAGGNSPLYF.

On this clone itself: The genes and germline here are from mouse. Read coverage stops 1 residue before the CDR3 terminus; the germline J gene supplies the remainder. The chain couples TRBV16 to TRBJ2-5, with 7 bases that match TRBD2. Germline trimming cut 4 bases from V and 0 bases from J; bases unmatched to any gene: 1. This CDR3 comprises 14 residues. The germline CDR1 and CDR2 sequences are SGHSA and FRNQAP. CDR3 residues: CASSSWGNQDTQYF. CDR3 bases read: TGTGCAAGCAGCTCCTGGGGGAACCAAGACACCCAGTAC.

This clone turned up a few times. Gene names follow the mouse nomenclature. The sequenced part of the CDR3 DNA is TGCTCCAGCAGTCAATCGGCCTATGAACAGTAC. Its translation is CSSSQSAYEQY. In full, the CDR3 reads CSSSQSAYEQYF. The rearrangement uses TRBV23 and TRBJ2-7. The read ends 1 residue shy of where the CDR3 ends; the end is completed using the germline J gene. The germline V gene has CDR1 KGHTA and CDR2 FQNQQP. This CDR3 is 12 amino acids long.

On this clone itself: Genes and germline are mouse. The read ends 1 residue shy of where the CDR3 ends; the end is completed using the germline J gene. The chain recombines TRBV15 with TRBJ1-1; D ambiguous. V was trimmed by 5 bases and J by 1 base, leaving 5 bases between them. CDR1 is SGHND and CDR2 is FRSKSL in the germline V gene. CDR3 size: 12 residues. Partial CDR3 DNA: TGTGCCAGCAGTCGGAGAAACACAGAAGTCTTC. This encodes CASSRRNTEVF. The CDR3 as a whole reads CASSRRNTEVFF. The entire variable domain, with the rest obtained from reference TRBV15 and TRBJ1-1, is as follows: DAGVTQTPRHEVAEKGQTIILKCEPVSGHNDLFWYRQTKIQGLELLSYFRSKSLMEDGGAFKDRFKAEMLNSSFSTLKIQPTEPKDSAVYLCASSRRNTEVFFGKGTRLTVV.

This clone appeared a single time. The genes and germline here are from mouse. The read finishes 1 residue shy of the CDR3 end, and the germline J gene is used to complete it. This chain joins TRBV26 and TRBJ2-4, with 8 bases identical to TRBD1. After removal of 6 bases from V and 2 bases from J, the junction contained 4 bases not matched to a gene. CDR3 length: 14 amino acids. Germline values: CDR1 KGHPV, CDR2 FQNQEV (reference sequence). The CDR3 protein is CASSPQGAQNTLYF. CDR3 DNA (partial): TGTGCCAGCAGCCCTCAGGGGGCTCAAAACACCTTGTAC.

Turning to this clone: Gene names and germline match the mouse. The read comes to an end 1 residue before the CDR3 does, leaving the germline J gene to fill in the end. The V and J genes are TRBV26 and TRBJ2-4; D is perhaps TRBD1 (5 bases). In germline, CDR1 is KGHPV, CDR2 FQNQEV (reference sequence). This CDR3 has 13 amino acids. Trimming took 4 bases from V and 6 from J, leaving 11 bases between them. The CDR3 spells CASSPQGGNTLYF. The sequenced CDR3 bases are TGTGCCAGCAGTCCTCAGGGAGGGAACACCTTGTAC.

As for this clone: All gene names here are mouse names. The CDR3 end is not reached by the read, which stops 1 residue before it; the germline J gene fills it in. The J gene is TRBJ2-2, the V gene TRBV5, with a tentative D call TRBD1 (6 bases). With 4 bases removed from V and 2 bases from J, the gap between germline ends came to 8 bases. CDR1 is LGHNA, CDR2 YNLKQL, per germline (reference sequence). The CDR3 runs to 14 residues. CDR3 sequence: CASSPRGNTGQLYF. The DNA read from the CDR3 is TGTGCCAGCAGCCCCAGGGGCAACACCGGGCAGCTCTAC.

A word on this clone: Mouse names are used for the genes. The observed sequence ends 1 residue before the CDR3 terminus, with the missing tail filled in from the germline J gene. The same CDR3 arises from other DNA sequences in this sample as well. The gene calls are TRBV1 and TRBJ1-1; 10 bases fit TRBD1. This CDR3 is 15 amino acids long. Germline CDR1 NSQYPW, CDR2 LRSPGD (reference sequence). With V trimmed by 3 bases and J by 1 base, 2 bases remained unmatched. The CDR3 DNA, read in part, is TGCACCTGCAGTGCCCGGGACAGGGGAAACACAGAAGTCTTC. Its translation: CTCSARDRGNTEVF. The whole CDR3 protein reads CTCSARDRGNTEVFF.

Concerning this clone itself: Gene and germline names: mouse. The read terminates 1 residue before the CDR3 end, so the remaining end is supplied by the germline J gene. The chain joins TRBV3 to TRBJ2-4; 7 nucleotides line up with TRBD2. The germline CDR1 and CDR2 sequences are SNHLY and FYNGKV (reference sequence). This CDR3 region has 16 residues. The V segment lost 1 base and the J segment 0 bases; nucleotides outside the gene matches: 4. The sequenced part of the CDR3 DNA is TGTGCCAGCAGCTTAGGGGGGGGTCCTAGTCAAAACACCTTGTAC. Amino acid sequence: CASSLGGGPSQNTLY. The CDR3 in its entirety is CASSLGGGPSQNTLYF.

As for this clone: The gene names here belong to mouse. The CDR3 here is CAWVLGPSAETLYF. The CDR3 DNA, read in part, is TGTGCCTGGGTACTGGGTCCTAGTGCAGAAACGCTGTAT. The V gene is TRBV31, the J gene TRBJ2-3; possible D gene TRBD2, 6 bases. The read is 1 residue too short to cover the CDR3 end, so that end is filled in from the germline J gene. Germline CDR1 and CDR2: GKSSPN and SITVG. The CDR3 spans 14 residues. Trimming removed 5 bases at V and 0 bases at J, with 12 bases between.

This clone was seen only once. Gene names and germline refer to mouse. Read data end 1 residue before the CDR3 end; the end is taken from the germline J gene. This rearrangement joins TRBV12-1 to TRBJ2-4; no definite D call. The CDR3 consists of 14 residues. Trimming removed 2 bases at V and 0 bases at J, with 8 bases between. Germline V CDR1 and CDR2: SGHSN, HYEKVE. The CDR3 sequence is CASSPYSSQNTLYF. The covered CDR3 bases are TGTGCCAGCTCTCCTTACAGTAGTCAAAACACCTTGTAC.

To note about this clone: Genes here carry mouse names. Sequencing ends 1 residue short of the CDR3 end; the germline J gene provides the rest. The chain joins TRBV5 to TRBJ2-5; 8 bases are a match to TRBD2. The CDR3 runs 16 residues. V dropped 0 bases and J dropped 2; count of bases not matched to a gene: 4. Germline CDR1 LGHNA, CDR2 YNLKQL (reference sequence). CDR3 in amino acids: CASSQEGGQRQDTQYF. The part of the CDR3 DNA that was read is TGTGCCAGCAGCCAAGAGGGGGGGCAGCGCCAAGACACCCAGTAC.

About this clone itself: Mouse gene names and germline throughout. The read is 1 residue too short to cover the CDR3 end, so that end is filled in from the germline J gene. The V gene is TRBV26, the J gene TRBJ2-4; 9 bases map to TRBD2. This CDR3 has 14 residues. The V segment lost 7 bases and the J segment 0 bases; nucleotides outside the gene matches: 2. Germline values: CDR1 KGHPV, CDR2 FQNQEV (reference sequence). The CDR3 DNA, read in part, is TGTGCCAGCAAGACTGGGGGTAGTCAAAACACCTTGTAC. Amino acid sequence: CASKTGGSQNTLY. The full CDR3 reads CASKTGGSQNTLYF.

A note on this clone: Mouse gene names apply. The read terminates 1 residue ahead of where the CDR3 ends, so the germline J gene completes it. The chain carries TRBV26 and TRBJ1-5; D gene unclear. The CDR3 has 14 amino acids. The V gene lost 2 bases and the J gene lost 2 bases, with 7 bases spanning the gap. Germline V gene data show CDR1 as KGHPV and CDR2 as FQNQEV (reference sequence). Incomplete CDR3 DNA: TGTGCCAGCAGTCTGGGGAGGGACAACCAGGCTCCGCTT. Residues: CASSLGRDNQAPL. Given in full, the CDR3 is CASSLGRDNQAPLF.